Described below is a single T cell receptor beta chain sequence and its context. This entry is derived from a study of blood T cell repertoires in COVID-19. Study at large: The origin of the acute and convalescent COVID-19 samples was the United States, Italy and Spain. T cells, B-cell-depleted T cells, or PBMCs supplied cDNA or gDNA.

As originally analysed: Estimated nucleated cell counts came from reference gene primer amplification. Libraries were prepared by immunoSEQ multiplex PCR; TCRdb keeps only in-frame clonotypes and omits some of them. That table gives V, J and clone size, and the DNA gave D and trimming. The sample holds some 130,000 clones, about 76% seen once. CDR1 and CDR2 (germline): MNHEY, SVGAGI. The CDR3 sequence is 13 residues long. V was shortened by 5 bases and J by 4 bases, with 11 bases between the two germline ends. The chain couples TRBV6-5 to TRBJ2-5, with unresolved D. The clonotype was recovered from a woman in her sixties or seventies with active or convalescent COVID-19. The sample was peripheral blood. The CDR3 DNA reads TGTGCCAGCAGTATCCGAACAAGAGAGACCCAGTACTTC. It codes for CASSIRTRETQYF.